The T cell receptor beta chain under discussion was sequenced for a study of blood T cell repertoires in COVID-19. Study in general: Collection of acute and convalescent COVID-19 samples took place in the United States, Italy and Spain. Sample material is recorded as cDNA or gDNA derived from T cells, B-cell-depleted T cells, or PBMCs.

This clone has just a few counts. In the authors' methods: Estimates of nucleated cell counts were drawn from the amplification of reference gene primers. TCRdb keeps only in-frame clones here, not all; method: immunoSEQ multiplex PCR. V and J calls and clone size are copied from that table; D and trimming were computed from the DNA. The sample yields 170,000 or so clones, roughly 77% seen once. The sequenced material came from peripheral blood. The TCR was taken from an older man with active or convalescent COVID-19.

The CDR3 DNA is TGCGCCAGCAGCCAATACACCGGGACAGGGGACCCCTTACCATCTGGAAACACCATATATTTT. Amino acid sequence: CASSQYTGTGDPLPSGNTIYF. The J gene is TRBJ1-3, the V gene TRBV4-3, with TRBD1 matching 10 bases. CDR1 is LGHNA, CDR2 YSLEER, per germline. With 2 bases clipped from V and 1 base from J, the junction kept 17 bases outside the gene matches. CDR3 length: 21 residues.